This TCR beta chain stems from a study of CD8 T cells in Susac syndrome. Study results and caveats: Individuals included in the TCR sequencing and HLA analysis were acknowledged by the study to be relatively few in number.

TEMRA cells were enriched by FACS, while CD8+ and CD4+ T cells were obtained through a negative isolation that was performed magnetically. V lost 1 base, J lost 6 bases, and 4 bases lay in between. The CDR3 has 12 residues. Germline V gene sequence: CDR1 SNHLY, CDR2 FYNNEI. Note on this clonotype: Its antigen remains unknown.

The RNA input was roughly 0.45 to 1 ug, and it was reverse transcribed with random hexamers. Coverage of TCR beta CDR3 amplification by immunoSEQ multiplex PCR extended to 54 Vbeta and 13 Jbeta. TCRdb redid the calling of the immunoSEQ multiplex PCR reads with MiXCR, one entry per CDR3 protein. The sample has nearly 70,000 distinct CDR3 sequences, around 93% seen once. The sequencing sample was made of CD8+ T cells from PBMCs. This rearrangement joins TRBV2 to TRBJ1-5; D is uncertain. The origin of this receptor is a human donor in good health. The CDR3 reads CASSEGVQPQHF. For the CDR3, the DNA is TGTGCCAGCAGTGAAGGGGTTCAGCCCCAGCATTTT. Variable domain in full (rest from reference TRBV2 and TRBJ1-5): EPEVTQTPSHQVTQMGQEVILRCVPISNHLYFYWYRQILGQKVEFLVSFYNNEISEKSEIFDDQFSVERPDGSNFTLKIRSTKLEDSAMYFCASSEGVQPQHFGDGTRLSIL.